This passage covers 13 T cell receptor beta chains from one sample sequenced in a study of blood T cell repertoires in COVID-19. Generated by immunoSEQ multiplex PCR, the TCRdb table keeps only in-frame clones and is missing some. The sample includes under 200,000 clones, approximately 81% of them seen just once. The sequencing input was peripheral blood. The source is a man aged 18 to 29 with active or convalescent COVID-19.

The V and J genes are TRBV2 and TRBJ2-5; TRBD2 is a possible D gene (6 bases). Germline CDR1 reads SNHLY; CDR2 reads FYNNEI. The CDR3 totals 14 residues. V lost 6 bases, J lost 2 bases, and 13 bases lay in between. The CDR3 loop reads CASSPWRAQETQYF. The CDR3 nucleotides are TGTGCCAGCAGCCCCTGGAGGGCACAAGAGACCCAGTACTTC.

The V and J genes are TRBV19 and TRBJ2-3; D is perhaps TRBD1 (5 bases). V was trimmed by 3 bases and J by 8 bases, leaving 18 bases between them. From germline, CDR1 is LNHDA and CDR2 SQIVND (reference sequence). There are 15 residues in the CDR3. CDR3 sequence reads: CASSMGPVLTGTQYF. CDR3 nucleotides: TGTGCCAGTAGTATGGGGCCCGTTTTAACCGGTACGCAGTATTTT.

The count of this clone is one. This chain uses TRBV6-5 with TRBJ2-5, with 9 bases identical to TRBD1. J gave up 4 bases and V 5 bases, and 8 bases lay outside the gene matches. CDR3 length: 15 amino acids. Germline CDR1 MNHEY, CDR2 SVGAGI. This chain's CDR3 is CASSPPQGASETQYF. DNA of the CDR3: TGTGCCAGCAGTCCGCCACAGGGGGCCTCAGAGACCCAGTACTTC.

The genes are TRBV30 and TRBJ2-7, with a possible D match to TRBD1 (5 bases). Trimming shortened V by 4 bases and J by 4 bases, and 8 bases separated the two germline ends. CDR1 and CDR2 (germline): GTSNPN, SVGIG (reference sequence). CDR3 length: 11 residues. The CDR3 sequence: CAWTQGYEQYF. The CDR3 DNA is TGTGCCTGGACCCAGGGTTACGAGCAGTACTTC. Full variable domain (missing parts from reference TRBV30 and TRBJ2-7): SQTIHQWPATLVQPVGSPLSLECTVEGTSNPNLYWYRQAAGRGLQLLFYSVGIGQISSEVPQNLSASRPQDRQFILSSKKLLLSDSGFYLCAWTQGYEQYFGPGTRLTVT.

This chain uses TRBV4-2 with TRBJ2-6, with D maybe TRBD2 (7 bases). Looked up from germline, CDR1 is LGHNA and CDR2 is YNFKEQ. This CDR3 spans 17 amino acids. Trimming removed 1 base at V and 0 bases at J, with 10 bases between. The CDR3 here is CASSQGGGGSGANVLTF. In nucleotides, the CDR3 is TGTGCCAGCAGCCAAGGAGGGGGGGGCTCTGGGGCCAACGTCCTGACTTTC.

The rearrangement uses TRBV7-3 and TRBJ2-2, with 12 bases matching TRBD2. The germline CDR1 and CDR2 sequences are SGHTA and FQGTGA. The V and J ends lost 2 bases and 1 base, in that order; junction bases with no gene match: 8. This CDR3 has 19 amino acids. The DNA for the CDR3 is TGTGCCAGCAGCTTATTTATTCGGACTAGCGGGGTGAACACCGGGGAGCTGTTTTTT. Encoded protein: CASSLFIRTSGVNTGELFF. Full variable domain (outside the CDR3, taken from reference TRBV7-3 and TRBJ2-2): GAGVSQTPSNKVTEKGKYVELRCDPISGHTALYWYRQSLGQGPEFLIYFQGTGAADDSGLPNDRFFAVRPEGSVSTLKIQRTERGDSAVYLCASSLFIRTSGVNTGELFFGEGSRLTVL.

This clone was observed a handful of times. The rearrangement uses TRBV5-4 and TRBJ1-3, with D perhaps matching TRBD1 (5 bases). Germline CDR1 and CDR2: SGHNT and YYREEE (reference sequence). Trimming removed 3 bases at V and 0 bases at J, with 13 bases between. The CDR3 is 16 residues long. The DNA of the CDR3 is TGTGCCAGCAGCTCCGGGGGGACCCGCTCTGGAAACACCATATATTTT. Translated: CASSSGGTRSGNTIYF.

The gene calls are TRBV2 and TRBJ2-3, with a possible D match to TRBD2 (6 bases). The CDR3 is made up of 14 amino acids. V lost 6 bases and J 4 bases, leaving 14 bases between the germline ends. Germline lookup yields CDR1 SNHLY and CDR2 FYNNEI. The CDR3 DNA reads TGTGCCAGCAGGCCCCCCCTAGCGTCAGATACGCAGTATTTT. It specifies CASRPPLASDTQYF.

The chain is built from TRBV2 and TRBJ1-5, with D unclear. Germline values: CDR1 SNHLY, CDR2 FYNNEI. V lost 0 bases, J lost 6 bases, and 12 bases lay in between. The CDR3 is made up of 15 amino acids. The CDR3 DNA reads TGTGCCAGCAGTGAAGCAAGGAGGGTCGGTCAGCCCCAGCATTTT. Its translation: CASSEARRVGQPQHF.

The gene calls are TRBV7-2 and TRBJ2-1; a weak D match, TRBD2 (6 bases). The germline CDR1 and CDR2 sequences are SGHTA and FQGNSA. CDR3 length: 15 amino acids. V lost 5 bases, J lost 4 bases, and 15 bases lay in between. CDR3 sequence: CASSARDSVYNEQFF. CDR3 coding DNA: TGTGCCAGCAGCGCGCGGGACTCCGTGTACAATGAGCAGTTCTTC.

V is TRBV28 and J is TRBJ1-5; 8 bases are a match to TRBD1. This CDR3 is built from 16 residues. J gave up 7 bases and V 6 bases, and 14 bases lay outside the gene matches. Germline values: CDR1 MDHEN, CDR2 SYDVKM. The CDR3 nucleotides are TGTGCCAGCAGCCGACTACGACAGGGGCTGGGACAGCCCCAGCATTTT. Translated: CASSRLRQGLGQPQHF.

This clone was seen just once. This chain uses TRBV18 with TRBJ1-1, with D possibly matching TRBD1 (6 bases). V was cut by 3 bases and J by 8 bases, with 28 bases left in between. Germline-derived CDR1 and CDR2 are KGHSH and LQKENI. The CDR3 has 18 amino acids. CDR3 in DNA: TGTGCCAGCTCACCCAGGGACAAAAGCACCCTTGAAGGAAAAGAAGCTTTCTTT. This gives the protein CASSPRDKSTLEGKEAFF.

The rearrangement joins TRBV4-1 to TRBJ1-6; D gene uncertain. Per the germline V gene, CDR1 is MGHRA and CDR2 is YSYEKL. This CDR3 contains 14 residues. V shed 1 base and J shed 17 bases, with 18 bases lying between them. The chain's CDR3 is CASSQGQPGLRVHF. For the CDR3, the DNA is TGCGCCAGCAGCCAAGGCCAACCGGGTTTACGAGTCCACTTT.